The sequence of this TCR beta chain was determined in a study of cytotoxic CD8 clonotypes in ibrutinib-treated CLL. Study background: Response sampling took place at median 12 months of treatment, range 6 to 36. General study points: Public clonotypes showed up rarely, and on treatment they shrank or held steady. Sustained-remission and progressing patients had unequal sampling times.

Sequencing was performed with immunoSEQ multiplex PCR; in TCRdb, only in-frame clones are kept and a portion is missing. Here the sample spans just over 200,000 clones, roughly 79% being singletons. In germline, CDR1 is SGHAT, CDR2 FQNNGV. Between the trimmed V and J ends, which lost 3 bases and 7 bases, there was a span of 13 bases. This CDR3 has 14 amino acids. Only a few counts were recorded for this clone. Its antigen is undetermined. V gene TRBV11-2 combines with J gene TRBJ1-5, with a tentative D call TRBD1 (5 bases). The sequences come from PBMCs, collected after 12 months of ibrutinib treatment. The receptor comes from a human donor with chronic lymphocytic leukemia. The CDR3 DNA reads TGTGCCAGCAGCTTGGGACTATTGCACCAGCCCCAGCATTTT. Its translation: CASSLGLLHQPQHF. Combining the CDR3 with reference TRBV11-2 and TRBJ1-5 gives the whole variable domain EAGVAQSPRYKIIEKRQSVAFWCNPISGHATLYWYQQILGQGPKLLIQFQNNGVVDDSQLPKDRFSAERLKGVDSTLKIQPAKLEDSAVYLCASSLGLLHQPQHFGDGTRLSIL.